These T cell receptor beta chains were read from a single sample in a study of CD8 T cells in ankylosing spondylitis. TCRdb reprocessed the 5' RACE reads with MiXCR, giving one entry per CDR3 protein. The data contain 500,000 to 650,000 distinct CDR3 sequences, 5.3% of them singletons. Sequencing input: blood, either unsorted or a sorted T cell fraction (not recorded which). All receptors derive from a male donor with ankylosing spondylitis. CDR3s include the opening cysteine and the closing phenylalanine or tryptophan. The order of the fields is clone size, J gene, D gene, V gene, CDR3 DNA, CDR3 protein. The D gene is left open where the match is weak. Not every row has a clone size; where given, it reads once, few, many or a size class.

clone size: many
J gene: TRBJ2-1
D gene: TRBD1
V gene: TRBV29-1
CDR3 DNA: TGCAGCGGCCTCCGGGGACAGGGGGACGATGAGCAGTTCTTC
CDR3 protein: CSGLRGQGDDEQFF

clone size: few
J gene: TRBJ2-2
D gene: -
V gene: TRBV18
CDR3 DNA: TGTGCCAGCTCACCTGAGCAATCCCGGACAGAGGAGCTGTTTTTT
CDR3 protein: CASSPEQSRTEELFF

clone size: -
J gene: TRBJ1-2
D gene: -
V gene: TRBV20-1
CDR3 DNA: TGCAGTGCTAGCCCGGGACGCAGGAGCGGCTACACCTTC
CDR3 protein: CSASPGRRSGYTF

clone size: many
J gene: TRBJ2-7
D gene: -
V gene: TRBV14
CDR3 DNA: TGTGCCAGCAGCCAAGATAGAAGGTACGAGCAGTACTTC
CDR3 protein: CASSQDRRYEQYF

clone size: many
J gene: TRBJ2-1
D gene: TRBD2
V gene: TRBV20-1
CDR3 DNA: TGCAGTGCTTCTAAAGCGGGAGGGGGGTACAATGAGCAGTTCTTC
CDR3 protein: CSASKAGGGYNEQFF

clone size: -
J gene: TRBJ2-1
D gene: -
V gene: TRBV7-9
CDR3 DNA: TGTGCCAGCAGCCAAACCGGACAAAGCTCCTACAATGAGCAGTTCTTC
CDR3 protein: CASSQTGQSSYNEQFF

clone size: many
J gene: TRBJ2-7
D gene: -
V gene: TRBV6-5
CDR3 DNA: TGTGCCAGCAGTTACGAAGGGCAGGGGTTCGGCGAGCAGTACTTC
CDR3 protein: CASSYEGQGFGEQYF

clone size: few
J gene: TRBJ2-7
D gene: -
V gene: TRBV3-1
CDR3 DNA: TGTGCCAGCAGCCAAGAATGGCTAACCTACGAGCAGTACTTC
CDR3 protein: CASSQEWLTYEQYF

clone size: many
J gene: TRBJ2-5
D gene: TRBD2
V gene: TRBV10-3
CDR3 DNA: TGTGCCATCAGTGATGGGAGCGGGGAGTACCAAGAGACCCAGTACTTC
CDR3 protein: CAISDGSGEYQETQYF

clone size: many
J gene: TRBJ2-3
D gene: TRBD2
V gene: TRBV7-2
CDR3 DNA: TGTGCCAGCAGCTTAGGGCGACTAGCGCCACCAGCAGATACGCAGTATTTT
CDR3 protein: CASSLGRLAPPADTQYF

clone size: many
J gene: TRBJ2-1
D gene: -
V gene: TRBV29-1
CDR3 DNA: TGCAGCGTTGAAAGCTGGTTATCTGGGGTTGGAAATGAGCAGTTCTTC
CDR3 protein: CSVESWLSGVGNEQFF

clone size: many
J gene: TRBJ1-2
D gene: -
V gene: TRBV4-2
CDR3 DNA: TGTGCCAGCAGCCAAGAAGGGGGGCTGACTAACTATGGCTACACCTTC
CDR3 protein: CASSQEGGLTNYGYTF

clone size: many
J gene: TRBJ1-6
D gene: TRBD1
V gene: TRBV25-1
CDR3 DNA: TGTGCCAGCAGTGAACGAAGGGACAGGGTACCGACCTCCTATAATTCACCCCTCCACTTT
CDR3 protein: CASSERRDRVPTSYNSPLHF

clone size: many
J gene: TRBJ1-6
D gene: TRBD1
V gene: TRBV12-3/TRBV12-4
CDR3 DNA: TGTGCCAGCAGTAGGACAGGGGGGATTTCACCCCTCCACTTT
CDR3 protein: CASSRTGGISPLHF

clone size: many
J gene: TRBJ2-1
D gene: TRBD2
V gene: TRBV7-9
CDR3 DNA: TGTGCCAGCAGCTTAGGAACTAGCGCGCTGAATGAGCAGTTCTTC
CDR3 protein: CASSLGTSALNEQFF

clone size: many
J gene: TRBJ1-2
D gene: -
V gene: TRBV7-2
CDR3 DNA: TGTGCCAGCAGCGCCGAGGGGGGGGCCGGTTATGGCTACACCTTC
CDR3 protein: CASSAEGGAGYGYTF

clone size: many
J gene: TRBJ1-1
D gene: -
V gene: TRBV4-2
CDR3 DNA: TGTGCCAGCAGCCAAGAAGGGTGGACAGTGGAAGCTTTCTTT
CDR3 protein: CASSQEGWTVEAFF